What follows are 25 T cell receptor beta chains derived from one specimen sequenced in a study of blood T cells in healthy people across ages. Sample-barcoded 5' priming and a J-beta primer mix drove a second PCR of 7 to 11 cycles. TCRdb re-called the 5' RACE reads with MiXCR, one entry per CDR3 protein. The data show 850,000 to 1,300,000 distinct CDR3 sequences, 45% seen once. Sequencing was carried out using blood. The receptors here all came from a woman aged 60-75 years in good health.

A few counts support this clonotype. V and J are TRBV15 and TRBJ2-1, with D hard to call. Trimming left V 0 bases short and J 9 bases short, with 9 bases between. Germline loops: CDR1 LNHNV, CDR2 YYDKDF (reference sequence). The CDR3 contains 13 residues. The CDR3 region has the DNA TGTGCCACCAGCAGAGATCTTGGTTCTGAGCAGTTCTTC. Translation: CATSRDLGSEQFF.

The chain combines TRBV27 with TRBJ2-3, with unresolved D. The V end was cut by 3 bases, the J end by 6 bases, with 10 bases between. The germline V gene encodes CDR1 MNHEY and CDR2 SMNVEV (reference sequence). The CDR3 consists of 13 residues. The CDR3 DNA reads TGTGCCAGCAGTTTCTACCTCACCGATACGCAGTATTTT. Encoded protein: CASSFYLTDTQYF.

This clonotype was picked up a small number of times. The chain uses TRBV9 and TRBJ2-2; 7 bases line up with TRBD1. This CDR3 has 18 residues. The germline gives CDR1 SGDLS, CDR2 YYNGEE. Trimming at V came to 3 bases and at J to 1 base, leaving 12 bases not matched to a gene. Here the CDR3 reads CASSGGRQGRKNTGELFF. CDR3 in DNA: TGTGCCAGCAGCGGAGGTCGACAGGGAAGGAAGAACACCGGGGAGCTGTTTTTT.

This clonotype was found a few times. The gene calls are TRBV7-2 and TRBJ2-1; unclear D gene. The CDR3 is 12 amino acids. CDR1 and CDR2 from the germline V gene are SGHTA and FQGNSA. Trimming removed 2 bases from V and 10 bases from J, with 9 bases in between. The CDR3 protein is CASSLLRMEQFF. The CDR3 region has the DNA TGTGCCAGCAGCTTACTCCGCATGGAGCAGTTCTTC. Drawing the rest from reference TRBV7-2 and TRBJ2-1, the complete variable domain is GAGVSQSPSNKVTEKGKDVELRCDPISGHTALYWYRQSLGQGLEFLIYFQGNSAPDKSGLPSDRFSAERTGGSVSTLTIQRTQQEDSAVYLCASSLLRMEQFFGPGTRLTVL.

The rearrangement links TRBV5-4 to TRBJ2-1; D assignment may be TRBD1 or TRBD2 (5 bases each). Looked up from germline, CDR1 is SGHNT and CDR2 is YYREEE (reference sequence). This CDR3 is 13 amino acids long. The V gene lost 2 bases and the J gene lost 6 bases, with 9 bases spanning the gap. The CDR3 DNA sequence: TGTGCCAGCAGCTTCCCAGGGACCAATGAGCAGTTCTTC. Translated, it gives CASSFPGTNEQFF.

This clonotype was detected once. The chain carries TRBV20-1 and TRBJ2-5; D is uncertain. The J call may be wrong; the DNA end is better matched by TRBJ2-7. This CDR3 comprises 15 residues. Germline V gives CDR1 DFQATT, CDR2 SNEGSKA (reference sequence). CDR3 nucleotide sequence: TGCAGTGCTAGAGGTTTTTTTGCGAAAAGTTACGAGCAGTACTTC. Translation: CSARGFFAKSYEQYF.

The rearrangement joins TRBV19 to TRBJ2-3; D is possibly TRBD2 (6 bases). Germline loops: CDR1 LNHDA, CDR2 SQIVND (reference sequence). Trimming took off 1 base at V and 4 bases at J, with 12 bases between the two ends. The CDR3 spans 15 residues. The CDR3 region has the DNA TGTGCCAGTAGTATAGGGGGGGTCTGGGCAGATACGCAGTATTTT. Translating it yields CASSIGGVWADTQYF.

Of note for this clonotype: This sequence may be a read error, since a much larger clone differs from it by one base. The V call is TRBV7-3, the J call TRBJ2-1; 8 bases agree with TRBD2. CDR1 and CDR2 from the germline V gene are SGHTA and FQGTGA. The CDR3 spans 15 residues. J was trimmed by 3 bases and V by 10 bases; bases with no gene match: 11. This chain's CDR3 is CANRPPGLDYNEQFF. For the CDR3, the DNA is TGTGCCAACAGGCCCCCGGGACTAGACTACAATGAGCAGTTCTTC.

The CDR3: CSARAGAATEAFF. In DNA, the CDR3 is TGCAGTGCTAGAGCAGGGGCGGCCACTGAAGCTTTCTTT. The chain joins TRBV20-1 to TRBJ1-1; TRBD1 might be the D (6 bases). V lost 1 base to trimming and J lost 4 bases, with 10 bases between them. CDR3 size: 13 residues. Germline loops: CDR1 DFQATT, CDR2 SNEGSKA (reference sequence).

This clonotype was counted only a few times. The rearrangement joins TRBV5-1 to TRBJ2-3; D assignment may be TRBD1 or TRBD2 (5 bases each). The germline gives CDR1 SGHRS, CDR2 YFSETQ. Deletions cut 2 bases from V and 3 bases from J, with 13 bases between. There are 15 residues in the CDR3. For the CDR3, the DNA is TGCGCCAGCAGCTTACTCCGGGGCCAGACAGATACGCAGTATTTT. Translating gives CASSLLRGQTDTQYF. Full variable domain (outside the CDR3, taken from reference TRBV5-1 and TRBJ2-3): KAGVTQTPRYLIKTRGQQVTLSCSPISGHRSVSWYQQTPGQGLQFLFEYFSETQRNKGNFPGRFSGRQFSNSRSEMNVSTLELGDSALYLCASSLLRGQTDTQYFGPGTRLTVL.

This clonotype was seen only a few times. The V call is TRBV5-1, the J call TRBJ1-1, with 7 bases fitting TRBD1. The CDR3 is made up of 14 amino acids. V trimming: 5 bases; J trimming: 5 bases; junction bases outside the gene matches: 9. The germline V gene encodes CDR1 SGHRS and CDR2 YFSETQ. Here the CDR3 reads CASSPPGGWTEAFF. As DNA, the CDR3 is TGCGCCAGCAGTCCCCCAGGGGGATGGACTGAAGCTTTCTTT.

This clonotype was found a few times. V and J are TRBV6-6 and TRBJ2-7; no definite D call. Trimming removed 4 bases at V and 3 bases at J, with 10 bases between. Germline V gene sequence: CDR1 MNHNY, CDR2 SVGAGI (reference sequence). The CDR3 extends over 13 amino acids. The CDR3 loop is CASSLALNYEQYF. CDR3 sequence (DNA): TGTGCCAGCAGTTTGGCCTTGAACTACGAGCAGTACTTC.

The rearrangement uses TRBV4-2 and TRBJ2-7; 10 bases map to TRBD2. This CDR3 is built from 16 residues. V lost 3 bases to trimming and J lost 2 bases; unmatched junction nucleotides: 7. Germline V gene data show CDR1 as LGHNA and CDR2 as YNFKEQ. In DNA, the CDR3 is TGTGCCAGCAGCCAGGCTGGTCTAGCGGGGGCCTACGAGCAGTACTTC. The encoded protein is CASSQAGLAGAYEQYF.

The rearrangement uses TRBV9 and TRBJ1-1, with D perhaps TRBD1 (6 bases). The V gene lost 0 bases and the J gene lost 3 bases, with 18 bases spanning the gap. Germline V gene sequence: CDR1 SGDLS, CDR2 YYNGEE. The CDR3 covers 17 residues. The CDR3 loop reads CASSVARGAPGDTEAFF. DNA for the CDR3: TGTGCCAGCAGCGTAGCCCGGGGGGCTCCGGGGGACACTGAAGCTTTCTTT. The whole variable domain, filled in from reference TRBV9 and TRBJ1-1, reads DSGVTQTPKHLITATGQRVTLRCSPRSGDLSVYWYQQSLDQGLQFLIQYYNGEERAKGNILERFSAQQFPDLHSELNLSSLELGDSALYFCASSVARGAPGDTEAFFGQGTRLTVV.

In regard to this clonotype: This may come from a read error, since a much larger clone is one base off. This chain connects TRBV6-8 to TRBJ1-2; D remains ambiguous. CDR1 MNHGY and CDR2 SAAAGT come from the germline V gene. With 6 bases removed from V and 5 bases from J, the gap between germline ends came to 4 bases. The CDR3 runs to 10 residues. The CDR3 bases are TGTGCCAGCAGCTGTTATGGCTACACCTTC. It yields the protein CASSCYGYTF.

The chain uses TRBV9 and TRBJ2-5; no firm D call. V lost 0 bases and J lost 5, with 11 bases in between. This CDR3 has 14 amino acids. Per germline, CDR1 SGDLS and CDR2 YYNGEE. This CDR3 is CASSVGGTQETQYF. The CDR3 nucleotides read TGTGCCAGCAGCGTAGGGGGTACCCAGGAGACCCAGTACTTC.

The chain carries TRBV12-3 or TRBV12-4 and TRBJ2-6, with unresolved D. Trimming took 4 bases from V and 1 from J, leaving 11 bases between them. The CDR3 runs to 16 residues. CDR3 sequence (DNA): TGTGCCAGCAGTTATCTACGAGATTCTGGGGCCAACGTCCTGACTTTC. Translating it yields CASSYLRDSGANVLTF.

A note on this clonotype: The conserved final phenylalanine or tryptophan is absent from the CDR3, which likely points to a read error. The V and J genes are TRBV2 and TRBJ2-1; D perhaps matches TRBD1 (5 bases). The ends were cut back, 6 bases at V and 7 bases at J, with 7 bases in the middle. Germline lookup yields CDR1 SNHLY and CDR2 FYNNEI. The CDR3 sequence is 11 residues long. For the CDR3, the DNA is TGTGCCAGCAGAAGGGGAAATGAGCAGTTCTTA. Its protein is CASRRGNEQFL.

The table lists this clonotype with a few counts. The chain recombines TRBV20-1 with TRBJ2-5, with D unclear. There are 14 residues in the CDR3. The germline CDR1 and CDR2 sequences are DFQATT and SNEGSKA (reference sequence). The germline V and J ends were trimmed by 3 bases and 0 bases, with 11 bases remaining between them. This CDR3 reads CSASLQRNQETQYF. As DNA, the CDR3 is TGCAGTGCTAGTCTCCAGCGAAACCAAGAGACCCAGTACTTC.

This chain joins TRBV3-1 and TRBJ2-4, with 7 bases lining up with TRBD1. The J call is uncertain, as TRBJ2-7 better fits the DNA end. From germline, CDR1 is LGHDT and CDR2 YNNKEL (reference sequence). The CDR3 spans 15 residues. CDR3 protein: CASSHDPGQSYEQYF. In nucleotides, the CDR3 is TGTGCCAGCAGCCACGACCCGGGACAGTCCTACGAGCAGTACTTC.

The chain links TRBV12-3 or TRBV12-4 to TRBJ1-2; 7 nucleotides agree with TRBD1. The CDR3 spans 13 residues. The J segment lost 3 bases and the V segment lost 6 bases, leaving 4 bases of the junction unmatched. CDR3 sequence: CASSFDRDYGYTF. The CDR3 DNA sequence: TGTGCCAGCAGCTTCGACAGGGACTATGGCTACACCTTC.

On this clonotype itself: A much larger clone is a single base away; this may be a read error. This chain links TRBV10-3 with TRBJ2-7; the D is unclear. The V end was cut by 6 bases, the J end by 3 bases, with 6 bases between. CDR1 ENHRY and CDR2 SYGVKD come from the germline V gene. The length of the CDR3 is 11 residues. The CDR3 spells CAISQNYEQYF. CDR3 bases: TGTGCCATCAGCCAAAACTACGAGCAGTACTTC.

The chain carries TRBV27 and TRBJ2-1, with D uncertain. CDR1 and CDR2 from the germline V gene are MNHEY and SMNVEV (reference sequence). The V end was cut by 2 bases, the J end by 5 bases, with 10 bases between. The CDR3 spans 14 residues. CDR3 amino acids: CASSLRVLDNEQFF. The CDR3 DNA reads TGTGCCAGCAGTTTAAGAGTTCTAGACAATGAGCAGTTCTTC.

This clonotype was counted at least ten times. The chain is built from TRBV10-3 and TRBJ2-7; D not certain. This CDR3 has 15 amino acids. Germline V gene lookup returns CDR1 ENHRY and CDR2 SYGVKD. Trimming cost V 4 bases and J 0 bases, with 13 bases left between them. CDR3 in DNA: TGTGCCATCAGTGGGCCTGATCAGGTCTCCTACGAGCAGTACTTC. Residues: CAISGPDQVSYEQYF.

This clonotype appeared a few times. V is TRBV5-5 and J is TRBJ2-7, with D tentatively TRBD1 (5 bases). From germline, CDR1 is SGHKS and CDR2 YYEKEE (reference sequence). This CDR3 is 13 amino acids long. The V end was cut by 5 bases, the J end by 3 bases, with 12 bases between. The CDR3 loop is CASSSRQIYEQYF. CDR3 nucleotide sequence: TGTGCCAGCAGTTCCAGACAGATCTACGAGCAGTACTTC.